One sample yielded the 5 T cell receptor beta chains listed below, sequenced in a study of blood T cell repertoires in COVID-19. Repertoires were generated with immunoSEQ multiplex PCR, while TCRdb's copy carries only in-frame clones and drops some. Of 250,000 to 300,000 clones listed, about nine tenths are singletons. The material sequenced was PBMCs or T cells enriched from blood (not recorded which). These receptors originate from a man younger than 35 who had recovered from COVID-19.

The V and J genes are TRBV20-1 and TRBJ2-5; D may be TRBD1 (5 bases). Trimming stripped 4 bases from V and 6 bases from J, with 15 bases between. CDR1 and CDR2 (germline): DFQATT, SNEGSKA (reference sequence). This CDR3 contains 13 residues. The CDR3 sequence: CSAIERGGKTQYF. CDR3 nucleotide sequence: TGCAGTGCTATTGAAAGGGGTGGGAAGACCCAGTACTTC.

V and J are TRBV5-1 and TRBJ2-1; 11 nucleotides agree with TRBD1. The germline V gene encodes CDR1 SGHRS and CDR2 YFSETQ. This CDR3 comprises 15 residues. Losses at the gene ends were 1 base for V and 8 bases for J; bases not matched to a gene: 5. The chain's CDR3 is CASSLRGQGVDEQFF. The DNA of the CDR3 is TGCGCCAGCAGCTTGAGGGGACAGGGGGTCGATGAGCAGTTCTTC.

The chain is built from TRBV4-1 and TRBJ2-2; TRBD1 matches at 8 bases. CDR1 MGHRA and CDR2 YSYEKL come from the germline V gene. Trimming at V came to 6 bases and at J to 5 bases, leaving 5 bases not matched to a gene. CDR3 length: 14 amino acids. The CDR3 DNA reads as TGCGCCAGCAGGGAACAGGGGGAAACCGGGGAGCTGTTTTTT. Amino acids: CASREQGETGELFF.

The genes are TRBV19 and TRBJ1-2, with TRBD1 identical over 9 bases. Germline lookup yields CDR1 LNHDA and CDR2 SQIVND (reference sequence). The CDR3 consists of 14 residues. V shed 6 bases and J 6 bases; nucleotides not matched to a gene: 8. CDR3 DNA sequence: TGTGCCAGTAGCGAACAGGGGGCTTTCAATGGCTACACCTTC. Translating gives CASSEQGAFNGYTF.

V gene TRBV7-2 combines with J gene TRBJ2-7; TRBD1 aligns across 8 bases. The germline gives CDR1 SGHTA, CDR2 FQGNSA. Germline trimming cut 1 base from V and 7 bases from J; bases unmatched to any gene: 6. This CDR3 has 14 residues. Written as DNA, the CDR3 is TGTGCCAGCAGCTTAGATCCAGGGGGCCGAGAGCAGTACTTC. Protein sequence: CASSLDPGGREQYF.